This T cell receptor (beta chain) appears in the sequencing data of a study of OX40 agonist ivuxolimab in advanced cancers. The method was immunoSEQ multiplex PCR; TCRdb's version includes in-frame clones alone and lacks a portion of them. The table includes 73,000 or so clones, around 90% detected once. This CDR3 has 15 amino acids. Germline loops: CDR1 MNHNS, CDR2 SASEGT. V was pared by 2 bases and J by 4 bases, with 6 bases of the junction left unmatched. The chain combines TRBV6-1 with TRBJ2-7; 9 bases agree with TRBD1. The material was CD4+ or CD8+ T cells sorted from blood, obtained in a trial of the OX40 agonist ivuxolimab. This TCR came from an adult with an advanced solid tumor such as melanoma, head and neck, liver or kidney cancer. CDR3 bases: TGTGCCAGCAGTGAATCCGGGACAGGGAAGTACGAGCAGTACTTC. It encodes CASSESGTGKYEQYF.